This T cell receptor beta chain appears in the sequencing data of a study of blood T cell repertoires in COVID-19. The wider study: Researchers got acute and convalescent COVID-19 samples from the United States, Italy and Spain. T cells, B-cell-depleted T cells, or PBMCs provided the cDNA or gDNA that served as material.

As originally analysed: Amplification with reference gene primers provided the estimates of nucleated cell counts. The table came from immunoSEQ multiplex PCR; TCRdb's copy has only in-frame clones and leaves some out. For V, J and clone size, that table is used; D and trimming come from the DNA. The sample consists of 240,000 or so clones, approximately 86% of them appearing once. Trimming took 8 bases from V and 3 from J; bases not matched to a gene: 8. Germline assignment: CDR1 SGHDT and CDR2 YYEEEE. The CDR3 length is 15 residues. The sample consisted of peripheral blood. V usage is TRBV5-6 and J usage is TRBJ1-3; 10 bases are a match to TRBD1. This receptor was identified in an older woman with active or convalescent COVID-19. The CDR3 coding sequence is TGTGCCAGTCGACAGGGGGCGGTCAGTGGAAACACCATATATTTT. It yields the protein CASRQGAVSGNTIYF.